The clone carrying this TCR beta chain was recorded many times. Antigen: not known. This sample is drawn from a study of neurological immune-mediated disorders. Findings and limits, study-wide: The level of TCR clonal expansion was highest in patients with HTLV-1-associated myelopathy and lowest in multiple sclerosis, where it fell below the level seen in healthy controls.

The group of healthy controls was made up of people who were blood bank volunteers in Maryland, USA. Synthesis of cDNA used 5'RACE (with 10-nucleotide random UMIs). From 15-18 subjects, over 170 million TCR-beta sequences were obtained in each sequencing run. TCRdb analysed the 5' RACE reads with MiXCR anew, one entry per CDR3 protein. The profile shows over 25,000 distinct CDR3 sequences, roughly 21% of them singletons. The CDR3 is 13 amino acids. Trimming stripped 4 bases from V and 5 bases from J, with 10 bases between. CDR1 is SGHTA and CDR2 is FQGNSA in the germline V gene. Sequenced input: PBMCs. V usage is TRBV7-2 and J usage is TRBJ2-3; D gene unclear. This clonotype was obtained from a woman aged 60-70 years in good health. The CDR3 loop is CASSSHRRDTQYF. CDR3 DNA: TGTGCCAGCAGCTCCCACCGTAGAGATACGCAGTATTTT.